This note documents a single TCR beta chain sequence. The record originates from a study of blood T cell repertoires in COVID-19. Study background: Specimens from acute and convalescent COVID-19 originated in the United States, Italy and Spain.

Trimming removed 6 bases at V and 0 bases at J, with 12 bases between. This CDR3 is built from 15 residues. Germline CDR1 SEHNR, CDR2 FQNEAQ (reference sequence). Measured with immunoSEQ multiplex PCR; TCRdb has only the in-frame clones, and not every one. The data show 220,000 or so clones, with approximately 83% seen just once and 3% to 4% held by the top ten. This TCR came from a woman aged 60-75 years who had recovered from COVID-19. Sequenced sample: PBMCs or T cells enriched from blood (not recorded which). The V gene is TRBV7-9, the J gene TRBJ1-3; possibly TRBD1 for D (5 bases). The CDR3 here is CASSPDTTSGNTIYF. The CDR3 region has the DNA TGTGCCAGCAGTCCGGACACGACCTCTGGAAACACCATATATTTT.